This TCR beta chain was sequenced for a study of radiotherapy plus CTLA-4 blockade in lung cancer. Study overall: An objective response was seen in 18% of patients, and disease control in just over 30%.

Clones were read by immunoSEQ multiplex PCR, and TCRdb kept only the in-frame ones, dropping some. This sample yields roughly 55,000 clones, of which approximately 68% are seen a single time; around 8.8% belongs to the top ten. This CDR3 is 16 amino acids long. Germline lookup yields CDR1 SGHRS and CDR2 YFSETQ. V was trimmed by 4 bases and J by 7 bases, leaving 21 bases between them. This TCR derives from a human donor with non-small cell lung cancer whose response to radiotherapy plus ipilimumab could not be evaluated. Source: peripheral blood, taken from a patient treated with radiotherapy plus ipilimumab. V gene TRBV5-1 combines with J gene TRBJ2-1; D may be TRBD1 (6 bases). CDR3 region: CASSQRSTGQSNEQFF. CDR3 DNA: TGCGCCAGCAGCCAGCGAAGCACCGGACAGTCAAATGAGCAGTTCTTC.